The entry below gives a single TCR beta chain sequence along with its context. Antigen specificity is unknown. The sample comes from a study of cytotoxic CD8 clonotypes in ibrutinib-treated CLL. Study results and caveats: The study found clonality rose at ibrutinib response, then fell toward baseline at progression. Shared public clonotypes were rare, and on treatment they either got smaller or stayed the same. Clonality correlated strongly with circulating CD8+ T cells and exceeded age-matched healthy donors at baseline.

Germline CDR1 and CDR2: SNHLY and FYNNEI. V was shortened by 8 bases and J by 10 bases, with 15 bases between the two germline ends. The length of the CDR3 is 12 residues. Depth targeted 1 in 200,000 to 1 in 1 million T cells, averaging around 9.5x coverage per clonotype. Repertoires were generated with immunoSEQ multiplex PCR, while TCRdb's copy carries only in-frame clones and drops some. The sample lists some 200,000 clones; over 55% were seen once. This clonotype originated in a human donor with chronic lymphocytic leukemia. The chain joins TRBV2 to TRBJ2-1; TRBD2 is a possible D gene (6 bases). The specimen comprised PBMCs, sampled after 24 months of ibrutinib treatment. The CDR3 bases are TGTGCCAGCCGAAGGGTGCTAGCGGAGCAGTTCTTC. It yields the protein CASRRVLAEQFF.